The clone carrying this T cell receptor (beta chain) turned up a few times. Its antigen is as yet unknown. These data originate in a study of naive and memory T cell subsets. Whole-study findings and limits: This RNA-based method may be sensitive to activation-related transcript changes.

The CDR3 extends over 14 amino acids. The V and J ends lost 6 bases and 4 bases, in that order; junction bases with no gene match: 8. CDR1 and CDR2 (germline): MNHEY, SVGAGI. A UMI-containing oligonucleotide was joined by 3' ligation to the TCR cDNA template. Whole blood, 2 to 2.5 ml, came from adult healthy volunteers. Reverse transcription used DNase-treated unsorted total RNA, aiming for roughly 1 to 1000 ng. Amplification of ligated cDNA took four PCR rounds with SP2 and nested alpha and beta constant primers. Reverse transcription of blood and skin TCR RNA was primed at alpha and beta constant regions. One entry per CDR3 protein, called by TCRdb with MiXCR from the 5' RACE reads. The table records about 62,000 distinct CDR3 sequences, approximately 8.5% of them present only once.

The rearrangement joins TRBV6-5 to TRBJ2-7; 8 bases agree with TRBD1. This receptor was obtained from a female donor in good health. The CDR3 DNA reads TGTGCCAGCAGACGGACAGGGAGCTATTACGAGCAGTACTTC. Translated: CASRRTGSYYEQYF.